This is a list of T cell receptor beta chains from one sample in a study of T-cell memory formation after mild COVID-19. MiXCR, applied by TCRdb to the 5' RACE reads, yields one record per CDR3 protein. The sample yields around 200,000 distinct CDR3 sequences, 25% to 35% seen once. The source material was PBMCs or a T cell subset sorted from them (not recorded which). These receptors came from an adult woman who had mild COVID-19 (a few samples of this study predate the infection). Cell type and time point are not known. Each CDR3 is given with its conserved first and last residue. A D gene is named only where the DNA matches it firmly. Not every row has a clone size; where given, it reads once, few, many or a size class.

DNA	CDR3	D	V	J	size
TGCAGCGTACGGAATCAGGGAATCGAGAACACTGAAGCTTTCTTT	CSVRNQGIENTEAFF	NA	TRBV29-1	TRBJ1-1	NA
TGTGCCAGCAGTTTAGGGTCCTCGGGCTATGGCTACACCTTC	CASSLGSSGYGYTF	NA	TRBV27	TRBJ1-2	few
TGTGCCAGCGCAGGGTCCTACGAGCAGTACTTC	CASAGSYEQYF	NA	TRBV6-2/TRBV6-3	TRBJ2-7	NA
TGTGCCACCAGTGACCCCGGACAGGGCGACACTGAAGCTTTCTTT	CATSDPGQGDTEAFF	TRBD1	TRBV24-1	TRBJ1-1	few
TGTGCCAGCAGCTTCGGGGACAGGGCTTACAATGAGCAGTTCTTC	CASSFGDRAYNEQFF	TRBD1	TRBV5-5	TRBJ2-1	once
TGCGCCAGCAGCCGGACAGGGGCTAATTCACCCCTCCACTTT	CASSRTGANSPLHF	TRBD1	TRBV5-1	TRBJ1-6	NA
TGCAGCGTTGAAAGGGGAAGTGAGCAGTTCTTC	CSVERGSEQFF	NA	TRBV29-1	TRBJ2-1	few
TGTGCCAGCAGTTTTAGCGGGGTGACAGATACGCAGTATTTT	CASSFSGVTDTQYF	TRBD2	TRBV7-2	TRBJ2-3	NA
TGCGCCAGCAGCCAGGCTAGCGGGGGGCCGAACACCGGGGAGCTGTTTTTT	CASSQASGGPNTGELFF	TRBD2	TRBV4-1	TRBJ2-2	NA
TGTGCCAGCAGTTACTCGCGGGGTGAAGCTTTCTTT	CASSYSRGEAFF	NA	TRBV6-5	TRBJ1-1	few
TGTGCCAGCAGCTCCCCCGGGACTTTCCAAGAGACCCAGTACTTC	CASSSPGTFQETQYF	NA	TRBV7-9	TRBJ2-5	few
TGTGCCACCAGTGACTCGGGACTAGCGGGTAGCGCGGAGACCCAGTACTTC	CATSDSGLAGSAETQYF	TRBD2	TRBV24-1	TRBJ2-5	NA
TGTGCCAGCAGCGCCCACAGGGGCGCAAGGGCTAACTATGGCTACACCTTC	CASSAHRGARANYGYTF	TRBD1	TRBV7-8	TRBJ1-2	once
TGTGCCAGCAGCTTAGATCTATACGCAGACTACAATGAGCAGTTCTTC	CASSLDLYADYNEQFF	NA	TRBV7-9	TRBJ2-1	few
TGCGCCAGCAGCCGGGAAAGCGGGGGGGCCTACAATGAGCAGTTCTTC	CASSRESGGAYNEQFF	TRBD2	TRBV5-1	TRBJ2-1	once
TGTGCCAGCAGCTTAGGGGTACAGGGGATAATCACAGATACGCAGTATTTT	CASSLGVQGIITDTQYF	TRBD1	TRBV7-8	TRBJ2-3	few
TGTGCCACCCGAGCGGGAGTCGGGGAGACCCAGTACTTC	CATRAGVGETQYF	TRBD2	TRBV24-1	TRBJ2-5	NA
TGTGCCAGCTCGACGGCGCACACTACCTACAATGAGCAGTTCTTC	CASSTAHTTYNEQFF	NA	TRBV6-1	TRBJ2-1	NA
TGCAGTGCTAGAGTCCCCGCCAGGGGCACCGGGGAGCTGTTTTTT	CSARVPARGTGELFF	NA	TRBV20-1	TRBJ2-2	NA
TGTGCCAGCAGCTTAGCGGGAAACCCCTTCCAAGAGACCCAGTACTTC	CASSLAGNPFQETQYF	TRBD2	TRBV27	TRBJ2-5	NA
TGTGCCAGCAGGGCGGGAATCTACAATGAGCAGTTCTTC	CASRAGIYNEQFF	NA	TRBV7-2	TRBJ2-1	NA
TGCGCCAGCAGCCCCAGACAGGGAGGAGGGACTGAAGCTTTCTTT	CASSPRQGGGTEAFF	TRBD1	TRBV5-1	TRBJ1-1	NA
TGTGCCATCAGTTCTGGAAACACCATATATTTT	CAISSGNTIYF	NA	TRBV10-3	TRBJ1-3	NA
TGTGCCAGCAGCGTGGGGTTCTCTCCCTTCTCTGGGGCCAACGTCCTGACTTTC	CASSVGFSPFSGANVLTF	NA	TRBV9	TRBJ2-6	NA
TGTGCCAGCAGCACCCCGGGGGGGTACGGGTATGAGCAGTTCTTC	CASSTPGGYGYEQFF	TRBD2	TRBV7-6	TRBJ2-1	few
TGCAGTGCTAGGGACAGGGGGTTAGCGGGGTACAATGAGCAGTTCTTC	CSARDRGLAGYNEQFF	TRBD1	TRBV20-1	TRBJ2-1	NA
TGTGCCAGCAGTTCTCGGACTAGCGGGAGGACGGGCCCCTACGAGCAGTACTTC	CASSSRTSGRTGPYEQYF	TRBD2	TRBV27	TRBJ2-7	NA
TGTGCCAGTGGGGGGATGCGGGGGACCACCTACGAGCAGTACTTC	CASGGMRGTTYEQYF	TRBD2	TRBV19	TRBJ2-7	NA
TGCAGCGGTAGGGGCGCCATGAACACTGAAGCTTTCTTT	CSGRGAMNTEAFF	NA	TRBV29-1	TRBJ1-1	NA
TGTGCCAGTAGTCTTGGACTAGCGGGAGGGCGGGCAGATACGCAGTATTTT	CASSLGLAGGRADTQYF	TRBD2	TRBV19	TRBJ2-3	few
TGTGCCACCAGTGATCCGCGGACGAGGGGCGCTGAAGCTTTCTTT	CATSDPRTRGAEAFF	NA	TRBV24-1	TRBJ1-1	few
TGTGCCAGCAGTGCGACTAGCGGGAGTAATGAGCAGTTCTTC	CASSATSGSNEQFF	TRBD2	TRBV6-4	TRBJ2-1	NA
TGCAGTGCTATCATCCGGACAGGGCGGAACACTGAAGCTTTCTTT	CSAIIRTGRNTEAFF	TRBD1	TRBV20-1	TRBJ1-1	few
TGTGCCAGCAGCCAACCTGTAAGCTCTGGGGCCAACGTCCTGACTTTC	CASSQPVSSGANVLTF	NA	TRBV3-1	TRBJ2-6	few
TGTGCCAGTAACTCAGGGTTGAACACTGAAGCTTTCTTT	CASNSGLNTEAFF	NA	TRBV19	TRBJ1-1	NA
TGTGCCAGCAGCTTGGTGGTGTTAGGGATGGGGAACCGAGAGACCCAGTACTTC	CASSLVVLGMGNRETQYF	NA	TRBV5-6	TRBJ2-5	few
TGTGCCAGTAGTATATCCGGGACAGGGGGCACTGAAGCTTTCTTT	CASSISGTGGTEAFF	TRBD1	TRBV19	TRBJ1-1	NA
TGTGCCAGTACCCGTAGCGGGAGTTACAATGAGCAGTTCTTC	CASTRSGSYNEQFF	TRBD2	TRBV19	TRBJ2-1	NA
TGTGCTAGTGTTGCGGGAGACGACAATGAGCAGTTCTTC	CASVAGDDNEQFF	TRBD2	TRBV12-5	TRBJ2-1	NA
TGCGCCAGCTACGGCGGGGTGAGGCAGTACTTC	CASYGGVRQYF	NA	TRBV4-1	TRBJ2-7	few
TGTGCCAGCCATAGCGGGTCGAACACCGGGGAGCTGTTTTTT	CASHSGSNTGELFF	TRBD2	TRBV25-1	TRBJ2-2	few
TGTGCCAGCAGCCCCCGGGGTCCTGACAAAGAGACCCAGTACTTC	CASSPRGPDKETQYF	NA	TRBV7-9	TRBJ2-5	few
TGTGCCAGCAGCGCTTCCTTACTAGCGGGGAGGACCTACGAGCAGTACTTC	CASSASLLAGRTYEQYF	TRBD2	TRBV7-2	TRBJ2-7	few
TGTGCCAGCAGCCTCCTGACAGGGAAGATTTCCTACGAGCAGTACTTC	CASSLLTGKISYEQYF	TRBD1	TRBV7-2	TRBJ2-7	NA
TGCGCCAGCAGACAAACCGGGACAGGGGGCCTAGAGACCCAGTACTTC	CASRQTGTGGLETQYF	TRBD1	TRBV5-1	TRBJ2-5	few
TGCGCCAGCAGCTTAGGTGAGGGATACGAGCAGTACTTC	CASSLGEGYEQYF	NA	TRBV5-1	TRBJ2-7	NA
TGCAGCGTTGCCCGGCAAACCACAGATACGCAGTATTTT	CSVARQTTDTQYF	NA	TRBV29-1	TRBJ2-3	NA